The rows below give T cell receptor beta chains drawn from one sample of a study of T cells in Graves' hyperthyroidism and ophthalmopathy. TCRdb re-derived calls from the multiplex PCR reads in MiXCR, one entry per CDR3 protein. The repertoire holds some 360,000 distinct CDR3 sequences, with about a sixth as singletons. Sequenced material: blood. The receptors shown here come from a woman in her thirties or forties with Graves' ophthalmopathy. CDR3s include the opening cysteine and the closing phenylalanine or tryptophan. D genes are given only for firm matches. Sizes are listed as how often the clone was seen (once, few, many) or a class if it is expanded.

v_gene	j_gene	abundance	len	d_gene	CDR3aa	CDR3nt
TRBV7-2	TRBJ1-1	many	13	-	CASSHRQPARAFF	TGTGCCAGCAGCCACCGACAGCCGGCTAGGGCTTTCTTT
TRBV7-3	TRBJ2-7	many	14	TRBD2	CASSRDGRGYEQYF	TGTGCCAGCAGTCGAGACGGGAGGGGCTACGAGCAGTACTTC
TRBV6-1	TRBJ1-2	many	14	-	CASSEGSLLPGYTF	TGTGCCAGCAGTGAAGGGAGCCTCTTACCTGGCTACACCTTC
TRBV12-3/TRBV12-4	TRBJ2-2	few	17	TRBD2	CASSAMGGTSNTRELFF	TGTGCCAGCAGCGCAATGGGGGGGACTTCGAACACCAGGGAGCTGTTTTTT
TRBV27	TRBJ2-2	many	15	TRBD2	CASSLTSGTAGELFF	TGTGCCAGCAGCCTGACTAGCGGGACAGCCGGGGAGCTGTTTTTT
TRBV19	TRBJ2-2	many	15	TRBD2	CASSGLAGVPGELFF	TGTGCCAGCAGTGGACTAGCGGGAGTCCCCGGGGAGCTGTTTTTT
TRBV27	TRBJ1-6	many	16	-	CASSLTQTGGNSPLHF	TGTGCCAGCAGTTTAACGCAAACAGGAGGGAATTCACCCCTCCACTTT
TRBV12-3/TRBV12-4	TRBJ2-7	many	15	TRBD2	CASSMTSGSVYEQYF	TGTGCCAGCAGCATGACTAGCGGGTCTGTCTACGAGCAGTACTTC
TRBV19	TRBJ2-5	many	14	-	CASGRGVPQETQYF	TGTGCCAGCGGCAGGGGGGTGCCACAAGAGACCCAGTACTTC
TRBV19	TRBJ1-5	many	16	TRBD1	CASSMYRGPLNQPQHF	TGTGCCAGTAGTATGTACAGGGGGCCCCTAAATCAGCCCCAGCATTTT